These 18 T cell receptor beta chains came from one sample sequenced in a study of blood T cell repertoires in COVID-19. The repertoire was sequenced with immunoSEQ multiplex PCR; TCRdb's copy has only in-frame clones and lacks some. In the table there are 70,000 to 95,000 clones, 78% of which are singletons. The sequencing sample was made of peripheral blood. The receptor set was obtained from a man between 60 and 75 years old with COVID-19, enrolled during active disease.

The chain carries TRBV6-4 and TRBJ2-1; 9 bases are shared with TRBD2. J lost 2 bases, V lost 2 bases, and 4 bases had no gene match. The CDR3 runs 16 residues. Germline CDR1 is MRHNA and CDR2 is SNTAGT. The CDR3 protein is CASSDGVAGAYNEQFF. The DNA for the CDR3 is TGTGCCAGCAGTGACGGGGTAGCGGGAGCCTACAATGAGCAGTTCTTC.

The chain couples TRBV6-4 to TRBJ1-1; maybe TRBD1 (6 bases). Trimming left V 2 bases short and J 10 bases short, with 11 bases between. Germline V CDR1 and CDR2: MRHNA, SNTAGT. This CDR3 region has 12 residues. This CDR3 is CASSDNQGTAFF. The CDR3 DNA reads TGTGCCAGCAGTGACAACCAGGGGACAGCTTTCTTT.

The rearrangement uses TRBV19 and TRBJ1-1; 7 nucleotides match TRBD1. The ends lost 6 bases at V and 1 base at J; junction bases unmatched: 5. CDR1 and CDR2 from the germline V gene are LNHDA and SQIVND (reference sequence). The CDR3 length is 14 residues. In DNA, the CDR3 is TGTGCCAGTAGGGAAGGGACAGCGAACACTGAAGCTTTCTTT. It codes for CASREGTANTEAFF.

The sample holds a few counts of this clone. This chain joins TRBV14 and TRBJ2-2; TRBD1 agrees at 10 bases. The germline CDR1 and CDR2 sequences are SGHDN and FVKESK. The CDR3 is made up of 15 amino acids. V trimming: 10 bases; J trimming: 5 bases; junction bases outside the gene matches: 10. CDR3 DNA: TGTGCCACCTCCGAGAGGACAGGGGGTACCGGGGAGCTGTTTTTT. Translating it yields CATSERTGGTGELFF.

This chain links TRBV5-1 with TRBJ1-4; D is perhaps TRBD1 (5 bases). This CDR3 contains 17 residues. The germline V and J ends were trimmed by 1 base and 0 bases, with 13 bases remaining between them. CDR1 and CDR2 (germline): SGHRS, YFSETQ. The CDR3 sequence: CASSLIGGATTNEKLFF. CDR3 nucleotides: TGCGCCAGCAGCTTGATTGGCGGGGCCACAACTAATGAAAAACTGTTTTTT.

This clone was counted between two and nine times. The V call is TRBV5-1, the J call TRBJ1-6, with D perhaps matching TRBD1 (5 bases). The germline V gene has CDR1 SGHRS and CDR2 YFSETQ. The CDR3 spans 15 residues. V lost 3 bases and J lost 10, with 17 bases in between. The CDR3 coding sequence is TGCGCCAGCAGCTCCCGGGACTATCTCCAATCACCCCTCCACTTT. This translates into CASSSRDYLQSPLHF.

This clone was seen only a few times. The chain joins TRBV2 to TRBJ2-3; D is unresolved. CDR3 length: 12 amino acids. Germline assignment: CDR1 SNHLY and CDR2 FYNNEI. Trimming removed 6 bases from V and 2 bases from J, with 6 bases in between. The CDR3 nucleotides read TGTGCCAGCAGGACTGACACAGATACGCAGTATTTT. Translating gives CASRTDTDTQYF.

The gene calls are TRBV19 and TRBJ1-1; 8 nucleotides line up with TRBD1. CDR1 and CDR2 (germline): LNHDA, SQIVND (reference sequence). This CDR3 has 14 amino acids. Trimming removed 7 bases from V and 1 base from J; junction bases left unmatched: 5. The CDR3 here is CASKATGANTEAFF. CDR3 bases: TGTGCCAGTAAGGCGACAGGGGCGAACACTGAAGCTTTCTTT.

This clone has only a few counts. The J gene is TRBJ1-1, the V gene TRBV5-8; 8 bases match TRBD1. Germline CDR1 SGHTS, CDR2 YDEGEE. The CDR3 extends over 18 amino acids. With V trimmed by 1 base and J by 1 base, 12 bases remained unmatched. The CDR3 sequence is CASSLQRGQGRRNTEAFF. CDR3 DNA sequence: TGTGCCAGCAGCTTGCAGCGCGGACAGGGAAGGCGGAACACTGAAGCTTTCTTT. Supplemented by reference TRBV5-8 and TRBJ1-1, the full variable domain reads EAGVTQSPTHLIKTRGQQATLRCSPISGHTSVYWYQQALGLGLQFLLWYDEGEERNRGNFPPRFSGRQFPNYSSELNVNALELEDSALYLCASSLQRGQGRRNTEAFFGQGTRLTVV.

V gene TRBV5-4 combines with J gene TRBJ1-5, with TRBD1 matching 9 bases. Germline CDR1 SGHNT, CDR2 YYREEE (reference sequence). After removal of 5 bases from V and 4 bases from J, the junction contained 7 bases not matched to a gene. The CDR3 has 15 residues. The CDR3 is CASSPGQGKNQPQHF. CDR3 DNA: TGTGCCAGCAGTCCTGGACAGGGGAAGAATCAGCCCCAGCATTTT.

This clone was observed once. This chain joins TRBV19 and TRBJ1-5; 7 positions match TRBD1. V shed 4 bases, J shed 6 bases, and the junction held 6 bases outside the gene matches. Germline CDR1 reads LNHDA; CDR2 reads SQIVND (reference sequence). The CDR3 is 14 residues long. The CDR3 DNA is TGTGCCAGTAGTACAGGACAGGTCCTTCAGCCCCAGCATTTT. This gives the protein CASSTGQVLQPQHF. The whole variable domain, remainder taken from reference TRBV19 and TRBJ1-5, is DGGITQSPKYLFRKEGQNVTLSCEQNLNHDAMYWYRQDPGQGLRLIYYSQIVNDFQKGDIAEGYSVSREKKESFPLTVTSAQKNPTAFYLCASSTGQVLQPQHFGDGTRLSIL.

The chain couples TRBV5-4 to TRBJ2-2; 8 bases fit TRBD1. CDR3 length: 16 amino acids. Germline trimming cut 4 bases from V and 0 bases from J; bases unmatched to any gene: 5. Germline V gene sequence: CDR1 SGHNT, CDR2 YYREEE (reference sequence). In DNA, the CDR3 is TGTGCCAGCAGCCCTCAACAGGGGGCGAACACCGGGGAGCTGTTTTTT. Translated: CASSPQQGANTGELFF.

This chain connects TRBV5-1 to TRBJ2-5; the match to TRBD2 covers 7 bases. The V segment lost 1 base and the J segment 2 bases; nucleotides outside the gene matches: 2. The CDR3 loop spans 14 amino acids. Germline V CDR1 and CDR2: SGHRS, YFSETQ. CDR3 amino acids: CASSLSGKQETQYF. CDR3 DNA sequence: TGCGCCAGCAGCTTGAGCGGGAAACAAGAGACCCAGTACTTC.

This sequence joins TRBV7-9 and TRBJ1-4; weak D call: TRBD1 (5 bases). Trimming removed 5 bases from V and 0 bases from J, with 10 bases in between. CDR1 is SEHNR, CDR2 FQNEAQ, per germline (reference sequence). This CDR3 region has 15 residues. The CDR3 region is CASSHGDSTNEKLFF. CDR3 DNA sequence: TGTGCCAGCAGCCATGGGGACTCAACTAATGAAAAACTGTTTTTT. Using reference TRBV7-9 and TRBJ1-4 for the parts outside the CDR3, the full variable domain is DTGVSQNPRHKITKRGQNVTFRCDPISEHNRLYWYRQTLGQGPEFLTYFQNEAQLEKSRLLSDRFSAERPKGSFSTLEIQRTEQGDSAMYLCASSHGDSTNEKLFFGSGTQLSVL.

The gene calls are TRBV19 and TRBJ2-4; D gene unclear. The ends were cut back, 0 bases at V and 1 base at J, with 7 bases in the middle. This CDR3 comprises 15 residues. The germline V gene encodes CDR1 LNHDA and CDR2 SQIVND (reference sequence). The CDR3 protein is CASSIEHGAKNIQYF. The DNA of the CDR3 is TGTGCCAGTAGTATAGAGCACGGGGCCAAAAACATTCAGTACTTC.

The rearrangement uses TRBV5-1 and TRBJ2-1; 10 positions agree with TRBD1. Germline values: CDR1 SGHRS, CDR2 YFSETQ. J was trimmed by 6 bases and V by 2 bases; bases with no gene match: 5. This CDR3 region has 15 residues. CDR3 sequence reads: CASSFGGTGVNEQFF. CDR3 DNA sequence: TGCGCCAGCAGCTTTGGCGGGACAGGGGTCAATGAGCAGTTCTTC. Complete variable domain (other parts from reference TRBV5-1 and TRBJ2-1): KAGVTQTPRYLIKTRGQQVTLSCSPISGHRSVSWYQQTPGQGLQFLFEYFSETQRNKGNFPGRFSGRQFSNSRSEMNVSTLELGDSALYLCASSFGGTGVNEQFFGPGTRLTVL.

V is TRBV11-2 and J is TRBJ2-1; the D gene is possibly TRBD2 (6 bases). Trimming took 5 bases from V and 10 from J, leaving 15 bases between them. The CDR3 is 13 amino acids. Per germline, CDR1 SGHAT and CDR2 FQNNGV. CDR3 amino acids: CASSDWTGDEQFF. The CDR3 nucleotides are TGTGCCAGCAGCGACTGGACGGGGGACGAGCAGTTCTTC.

The chain employs TRBV7-8 and TRBJ2-2; D may be TRBD1 (5 bases). The V end lost 5 bases, the J end lost 3 bases, and 10 bases lay between the germline ends. The germline CDR1 and CDR2 sequences are SGHVS and FQNEAQ. The CDR3 totals 14 residues. The chain's CDR3 is CASSKDKHTGELFF. The CDR3 bases are TGTGCCAGCAGCAAGGACAAACACACCGGGGAGCTGTTTTTT.